These T cell receptor beta chains were read from a single sample in a study of T cells expressing NK-cell markers. After re-calling the 5' RACE reads, TCRdb lists one entry per CDR3 protein, DNA absent. This table lists 500,000 to 700,000 distinct CDR3 sequences. Sample: blood T cells: a sorted CD56 or NKG2C T cell subset, CD4+ or CD8+ T cells, or bulk PBMC T cells (not recorded which). These receptors originate from a man younger than 35 in good health. Each CDR3 is given with its conserved first and last residue.

TRBJ2-5 | TRBV6-5 | CASSSTPPGIGETQYF
TRBJ1-4 | TRBV29-1 | CSVEAGSQREKLFF
TRBJ2-1 | TRBV6-4 | CASSDRTGGNDEQFF
TRBJ2-5 | TRBV10-3 | CAISPTETQRETQYF
TRBJ2-6 | TRBV20-1 | CSATTGGVALGANVLTF
TRBJ2-1 | TRBV20-1 | CSARYPDSSYNEQFF
TRBJ2-1 | TRBV24-1 | CATSKVGTTYNEQFF
TRBJ1-3 | TRBV9 | CASSTSGVVSGNTIYF
TRBJ2-7 | TRBV6-5 | CASSYTTLGPTGSLYEQYF
TRBJ1-2 | TRBV12-3/TRBV12-4 | CASSQTPYYGYTF
TRBJ2-7 | TRBV4-1 | CASSQEAGSIYEQYF
TRBJ2-3 | TRBV29-1 | CSVVTQSTDTQYF
TRBJ1-1 | TRBV29-1 | CSVVRQGGVTEAFF
TRBJ1-4 | TRBV12-3/TRBV12-4 | CASSSRTGYNEKLFF
TRBJ2-3 | TRBV10-2 | CASSDGGSLTDTQYF
TRBJ2-1 | TRBV28 | CASSLHEGLGDNEQFF
TRBJ1-5 | TRBV5-5 | CASSLDGGSGNQPQHF
TRBJ1-5 | TRBV19 | CASSIVLGFNQPQHF
TRBJ2-5 | TRBV28 | CASSWPGETQYF
TRBJ2-7 | TRBV20-1 | CSASGWDRIYEQYF
TRBJ2-1 | TRBV3-1 | CASSRLGRREINNEQFF
TRBJ2-2 | TRBV7-6 | CASSLVGGAAGELFF
TRBJ2-1 | TRBV25-1 | CASSEYNSNNEQFF
TRBJ1-2 | TRBV11-3 | CASSLVGDANYGYTF
TRBJ2-5 | TRBV7-9 | CASRLTGPETQYF
TRBJ2-2 | TRBV24-1 | CATSEGPPRIPGELFF
TRBJ2-7 | TRBV12-3/TRBV12-4 | CASSLATYQGLEHEQYF
TRBJ2-5 | TRBV11-2 | CASSLDGLAGSTKETQYF
TRBJ1-2 | TRBV5-1 | CASTPGGAVYGYTF